This T cell receptor (beta chain) was documented in a study of identical twins. General study findings and limits: For out-of-frame beta sequences, excess twin sharing was weaker. Abundant cord blood beta clonotypes carried fewer insertions; memory repertoires showed none. Out-of-frame alpha sequences that twins shared showed excess low generation probability.

As to this clonotype: The antigen remains undetermined.

Template switching supplied a universal primer site; unique molecular identifiers were carried on the cDNA. TCRdb itself ran the 5' RACE reads through MiXCR, one entry per CDR3 protein. The table includes about 1.7 million distinct CDR3 sequences, about 32% detected once. Germline CDR1 KGHDR, CDR2 SFDVKD. Germline trimming cut 4 bases from V and 4 bases from J; bases unmatched to any gene: 1. The length of the CDR3 is 13 residues. The clonotype was recovered from a newborn girl in good health. V usage is TRBV24-1 and J usage is TRBJ2-3; 7 bases fit TRBD2. Sequencing used cord blood. CDR3 loop: CATSETSPDTQYF. The CDR3 nucleotides are TGTGCCACCAGTGAGACTAGCCCAGATACGCAGTATTTT.